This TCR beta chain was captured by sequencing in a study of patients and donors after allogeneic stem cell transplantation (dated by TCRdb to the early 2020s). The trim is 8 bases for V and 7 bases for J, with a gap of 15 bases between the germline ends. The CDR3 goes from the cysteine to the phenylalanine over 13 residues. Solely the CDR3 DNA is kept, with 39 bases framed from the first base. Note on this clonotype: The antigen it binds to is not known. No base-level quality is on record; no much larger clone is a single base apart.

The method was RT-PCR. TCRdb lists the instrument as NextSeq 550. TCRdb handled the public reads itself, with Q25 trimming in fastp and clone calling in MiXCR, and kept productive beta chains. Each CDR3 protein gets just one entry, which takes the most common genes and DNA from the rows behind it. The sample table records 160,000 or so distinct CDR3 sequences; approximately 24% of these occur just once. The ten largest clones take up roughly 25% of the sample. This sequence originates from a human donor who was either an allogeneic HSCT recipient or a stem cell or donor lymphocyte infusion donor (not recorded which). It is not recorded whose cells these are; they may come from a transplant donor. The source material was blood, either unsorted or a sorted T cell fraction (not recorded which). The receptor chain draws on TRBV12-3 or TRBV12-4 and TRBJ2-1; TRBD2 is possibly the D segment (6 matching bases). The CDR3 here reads CASGRDWLNEQFF. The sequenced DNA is TGTGCCAGCGGACGGGACTGGCTAAATGAGCAGTTCTTC.